This T cell receptor (beta chain) was sequenced for a study of blood T cell repertoires in COVID-19. Repertoires were generated with immunoSEQ multiplex PCR, while TCRdb's copy carries only in-frame clones and drops some. The sample has 90,000 to 150,000 clones, 80% to 90% seen once. This CDR3 spans 17 amino acids. V was clipped by 0 bases and J by 0 bases, with 15 bases between them. Per the germline V gene, CDR1 is SGHRS and CDR2 is YFSETQ. The TCR sequence derives from a man between 65 and 79 years old with active or convalescent COVID-19. The sequenced material came from peripheral blood. The chain has TRBV5-1 and TRBJ2-5; D perhaps matches TRBD1 (6 bases). The DNA for the CDR3 is TGCGCCAGCAGCTTGGGGGTCGGCAGGGGACACCAAGAGACCCAGTACTTC. Protein product: CASSLGVGRGHQETQYF.